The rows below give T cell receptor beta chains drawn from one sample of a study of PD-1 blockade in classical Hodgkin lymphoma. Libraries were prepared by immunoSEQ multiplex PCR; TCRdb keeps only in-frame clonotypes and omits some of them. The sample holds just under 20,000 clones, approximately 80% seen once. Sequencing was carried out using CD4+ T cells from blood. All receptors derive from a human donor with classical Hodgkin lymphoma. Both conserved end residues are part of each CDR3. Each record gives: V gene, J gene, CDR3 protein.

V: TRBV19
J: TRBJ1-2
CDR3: CASSLTANYGYTF

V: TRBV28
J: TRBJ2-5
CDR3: CASSLVRPGETQYF

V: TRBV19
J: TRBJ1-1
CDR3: CASNWGRNTEAFF

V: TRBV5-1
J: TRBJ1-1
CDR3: CASSLGQWGGEAFF

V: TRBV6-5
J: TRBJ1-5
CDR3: CASSYLGTGSNQPQHF

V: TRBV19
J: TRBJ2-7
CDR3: CASSTGTGHDEQYF

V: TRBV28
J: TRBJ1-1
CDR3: CASRKQGANTEAFF

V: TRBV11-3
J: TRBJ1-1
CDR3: CASSLGSGGNTEAFF

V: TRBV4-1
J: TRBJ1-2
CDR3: CASSQEPGRYGYTF

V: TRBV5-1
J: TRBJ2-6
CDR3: CASSRDSSGANVLTF